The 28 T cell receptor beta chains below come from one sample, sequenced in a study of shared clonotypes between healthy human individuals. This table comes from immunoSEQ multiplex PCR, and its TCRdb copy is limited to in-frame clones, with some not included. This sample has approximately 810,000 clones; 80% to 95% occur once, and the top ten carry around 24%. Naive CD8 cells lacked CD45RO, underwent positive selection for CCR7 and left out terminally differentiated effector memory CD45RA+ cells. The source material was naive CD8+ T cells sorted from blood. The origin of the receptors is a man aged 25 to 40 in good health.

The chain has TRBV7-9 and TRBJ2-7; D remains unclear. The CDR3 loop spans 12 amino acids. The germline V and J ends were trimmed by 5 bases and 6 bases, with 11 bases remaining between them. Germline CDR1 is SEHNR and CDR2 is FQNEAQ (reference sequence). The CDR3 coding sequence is TGTGCCAGCAGCACCGACCCTACCGAGCAGTACTTC. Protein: CASSTDPTEQYF. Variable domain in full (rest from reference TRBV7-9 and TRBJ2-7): DTGVSQNPRHKITKRGQNVTFRCDPISEHNRLYWYRQTLGQGPEFLTYFQNEAQLEKSRLLSDRFSAERPKGSFSTLEIQRTEQGDSAMYLCASSTDPTEQYFGPGTRLTVT.

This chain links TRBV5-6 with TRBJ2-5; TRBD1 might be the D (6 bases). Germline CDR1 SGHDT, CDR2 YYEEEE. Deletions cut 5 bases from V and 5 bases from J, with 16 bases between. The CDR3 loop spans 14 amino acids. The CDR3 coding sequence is TGTGCCAGCAGTCCAGGACAGAGCAAGGAGACCCAGTACTTC. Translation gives CASSPGQSKETQYF.

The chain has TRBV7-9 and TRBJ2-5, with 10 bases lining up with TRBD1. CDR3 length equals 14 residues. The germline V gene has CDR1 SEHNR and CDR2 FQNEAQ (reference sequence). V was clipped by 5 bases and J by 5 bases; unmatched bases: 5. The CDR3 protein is CASSNRDRGETQYF. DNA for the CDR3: TGTGCCAGCAGCAACCGGGACAGGGGTGAGACCCAGTACTTC.

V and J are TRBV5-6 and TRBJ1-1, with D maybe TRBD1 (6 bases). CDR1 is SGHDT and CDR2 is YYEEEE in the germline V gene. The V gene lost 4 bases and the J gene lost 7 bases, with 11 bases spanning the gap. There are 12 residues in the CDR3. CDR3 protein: CASSMQGNEAFF. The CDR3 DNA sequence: TGTGCCAGCAGCATGCAGGGGAATGAAGCTTTCTTT.

DNA of the CDR3: TGTGCCAGTAGTATTTCCCGTCGCACTGAAGCTTTCTTT. Protein product: CASSISRRTEAFF. V usage is TRBV19 and J usage is TRBJ1-1; D is unresolved. Per the germline V gene, CDR1 is LNHDA and CDR2 is SQIVND (reference sequence). The ends were cut back, 3 bases at V and 4 bases at J, with 9 bases in the middle. This CDR3 has 13 amino acids.

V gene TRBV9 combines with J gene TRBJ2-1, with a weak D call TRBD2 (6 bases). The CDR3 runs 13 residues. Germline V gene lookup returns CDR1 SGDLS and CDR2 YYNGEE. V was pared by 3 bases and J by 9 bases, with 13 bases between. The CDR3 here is CASSGDFPSEQFF. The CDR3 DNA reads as TGTGCCAGCAGCGGGGACTTTCCCAGTGAGCAGTTCTTC.

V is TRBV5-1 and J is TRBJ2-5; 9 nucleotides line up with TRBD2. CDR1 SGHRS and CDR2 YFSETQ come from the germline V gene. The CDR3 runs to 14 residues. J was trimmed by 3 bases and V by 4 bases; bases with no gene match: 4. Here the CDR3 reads CASSAGGPEETQYF. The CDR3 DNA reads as TGCGCCAGCAGCGCGGGAGGGCCGGAAGAGACCCAGTACTTC.

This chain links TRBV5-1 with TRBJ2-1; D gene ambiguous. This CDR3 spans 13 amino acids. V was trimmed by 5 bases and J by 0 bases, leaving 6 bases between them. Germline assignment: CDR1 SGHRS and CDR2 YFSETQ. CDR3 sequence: CASRPNSYNEQFF. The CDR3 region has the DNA TGCGCCAGCAGGCCGAACTCCTACAATGAGCAGTTCTTC.

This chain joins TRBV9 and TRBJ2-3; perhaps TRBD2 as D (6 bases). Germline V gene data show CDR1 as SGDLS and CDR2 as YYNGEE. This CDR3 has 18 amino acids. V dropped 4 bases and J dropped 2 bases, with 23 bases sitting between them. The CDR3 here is CASSPRGHPGLTTDTQYF. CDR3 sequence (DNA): TGTGCCAGCAGCCCCCGAGGACACCCGGGACTGACCACAGATACGCAGTATTTT.

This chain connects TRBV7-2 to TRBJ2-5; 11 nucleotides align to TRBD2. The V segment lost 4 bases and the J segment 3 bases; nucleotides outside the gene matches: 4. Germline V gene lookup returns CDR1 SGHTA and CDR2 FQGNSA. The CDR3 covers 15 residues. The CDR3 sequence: CASSSPGLAEETQYF. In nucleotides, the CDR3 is TGTGCCAGCAGCTCTCCGGGACTAGCGGAAGAGACCCAGTACTTC.

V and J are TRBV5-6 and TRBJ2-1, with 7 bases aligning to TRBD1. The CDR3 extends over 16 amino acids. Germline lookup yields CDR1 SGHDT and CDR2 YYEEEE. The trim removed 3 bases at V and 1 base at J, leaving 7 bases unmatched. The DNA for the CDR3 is TGTGCCAGCAGCTCTGACAGGGAGCCTTCCTACAATGAGCAGTTCTTC. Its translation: CASSSDREPSYNEQFF. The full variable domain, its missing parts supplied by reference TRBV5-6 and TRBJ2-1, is DAGVTQSPTHLIKTRGQQVTLRCSPKSGHDTVSWYQQALGQGPQFIFQYYEEEERQRGNFPDRFSGHQFPNYSSELNVNALLLGDSALYLCASSSDREPSYNEQFFGPGTRLTVL.

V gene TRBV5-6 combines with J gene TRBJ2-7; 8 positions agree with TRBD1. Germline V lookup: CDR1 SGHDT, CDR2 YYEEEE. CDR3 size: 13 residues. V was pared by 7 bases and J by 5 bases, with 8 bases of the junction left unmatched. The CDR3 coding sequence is TGTGCCAGCGGGGCAGGGGGCGCGAACGAGCAGTACTTC. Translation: CASGAGGANEQYF. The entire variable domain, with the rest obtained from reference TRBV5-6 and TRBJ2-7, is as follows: DAGVTQSPTHLIKTRGQQVTLRCSPKSGHDTVSWYQQALGQGPQFIFQYYEEEERQRGNFPDRFSGHQFPNYSSELNVNALLLGDSALYLCASGAGGANEQYFGPGTRLTVT.

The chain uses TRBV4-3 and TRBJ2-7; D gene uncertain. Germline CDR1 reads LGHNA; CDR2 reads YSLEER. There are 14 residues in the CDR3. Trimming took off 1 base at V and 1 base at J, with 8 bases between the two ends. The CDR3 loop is CASSQGVVSYEQYF. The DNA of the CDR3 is TGCGCCAGCAGCCAAGGGGTAGTTTCCTACGAGCAGTACTTC.

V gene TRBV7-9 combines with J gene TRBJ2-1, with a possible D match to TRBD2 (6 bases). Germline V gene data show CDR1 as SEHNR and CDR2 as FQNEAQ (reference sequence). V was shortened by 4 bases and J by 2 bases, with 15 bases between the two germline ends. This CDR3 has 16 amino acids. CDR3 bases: TGTGCCAGCAGCTCCCCGAGCGGGTCAACCTACAATGAGCAGTTCTTC. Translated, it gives CASSSPSGSTYNEQFF.

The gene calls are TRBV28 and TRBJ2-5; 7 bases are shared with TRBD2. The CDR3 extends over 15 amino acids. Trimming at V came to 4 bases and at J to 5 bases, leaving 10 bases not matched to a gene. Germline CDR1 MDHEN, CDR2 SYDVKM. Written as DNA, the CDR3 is TGTGCCAGCAGTTCCTACAGACTAGCCGGCGAGACCCAGTACTTC. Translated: CASSSYRLAGETQYF.

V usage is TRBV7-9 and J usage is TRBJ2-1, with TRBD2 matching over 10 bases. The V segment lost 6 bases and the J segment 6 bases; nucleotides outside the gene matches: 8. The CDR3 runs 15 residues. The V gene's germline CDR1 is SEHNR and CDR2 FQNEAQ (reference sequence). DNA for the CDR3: TGTGCCAGCAGTTCGTCCGGGACTAGCGCCAATGAGCAGTTCTTC. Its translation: CASSSSGTSANEQFF.

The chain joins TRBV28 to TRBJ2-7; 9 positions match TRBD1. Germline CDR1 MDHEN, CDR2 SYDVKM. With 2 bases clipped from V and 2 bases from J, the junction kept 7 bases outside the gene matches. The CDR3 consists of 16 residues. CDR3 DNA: TGTGCCAGCAGTTTACGCCCGGGACAGGGCACCTACGAGCAGTACTTC. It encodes CASSLRPGQGTYEQYF.

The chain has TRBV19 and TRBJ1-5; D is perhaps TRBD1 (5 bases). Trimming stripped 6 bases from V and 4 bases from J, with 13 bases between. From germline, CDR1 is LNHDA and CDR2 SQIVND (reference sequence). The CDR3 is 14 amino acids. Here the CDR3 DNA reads TGTGCCAGTAGAGGGGAACAGGCTAATCAGCCCCAGCATTTT. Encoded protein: CASRGEQANQPQHF.

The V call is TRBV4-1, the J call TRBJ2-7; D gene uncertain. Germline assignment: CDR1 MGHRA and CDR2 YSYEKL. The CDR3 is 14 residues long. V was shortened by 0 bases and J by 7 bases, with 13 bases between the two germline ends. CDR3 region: CASSQDPPTREQYF. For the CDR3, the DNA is TGCGCCAGCAGCCAAGATCCGCCGACCAGGGAGCAGTACTTC.

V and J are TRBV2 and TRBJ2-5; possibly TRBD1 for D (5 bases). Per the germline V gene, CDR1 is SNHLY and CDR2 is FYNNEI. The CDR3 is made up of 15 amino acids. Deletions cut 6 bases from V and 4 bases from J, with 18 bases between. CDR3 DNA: TGTGCCAGCAGAAGGGGTTCGTCAGAAAGAGAGACCCAGTACTTC. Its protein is CASRRGSSERETQYF.

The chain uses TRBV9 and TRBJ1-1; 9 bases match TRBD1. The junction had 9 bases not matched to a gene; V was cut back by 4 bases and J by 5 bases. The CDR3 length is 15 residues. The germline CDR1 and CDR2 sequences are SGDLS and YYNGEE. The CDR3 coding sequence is TGTGCCAGCAGCATCACAGGGGGCGCGAGAACTGAAGCTTTCTTT. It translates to CASSITGGARTEAFF.

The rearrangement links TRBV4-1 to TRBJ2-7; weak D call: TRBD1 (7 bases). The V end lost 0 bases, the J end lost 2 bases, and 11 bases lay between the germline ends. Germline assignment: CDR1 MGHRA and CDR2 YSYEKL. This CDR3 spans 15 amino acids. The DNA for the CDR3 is TGCGCCAGCAGCCAAGAACAGGGGACTCCCTACGAGCAGTACTTC. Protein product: CASSQEQGTPYEQYF.

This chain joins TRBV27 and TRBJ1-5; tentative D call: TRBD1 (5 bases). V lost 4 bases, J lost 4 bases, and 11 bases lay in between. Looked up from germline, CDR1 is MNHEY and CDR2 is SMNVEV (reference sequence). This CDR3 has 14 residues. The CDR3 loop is CASSSQGGNQPQHF. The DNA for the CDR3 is TGTGCCAGCAGTTCCCAGGGCGGGAATCAGCCCCAGCATTTT.

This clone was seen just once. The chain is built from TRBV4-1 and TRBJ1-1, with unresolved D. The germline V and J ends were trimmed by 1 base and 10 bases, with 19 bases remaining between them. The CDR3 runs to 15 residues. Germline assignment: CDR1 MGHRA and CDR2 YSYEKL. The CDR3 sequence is CASSQARLGPEGAFF. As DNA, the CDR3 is TGCGCCAGCAGCCAAGCCCGGTTAGGTCCGGAAGGAGCTTTCTTT.

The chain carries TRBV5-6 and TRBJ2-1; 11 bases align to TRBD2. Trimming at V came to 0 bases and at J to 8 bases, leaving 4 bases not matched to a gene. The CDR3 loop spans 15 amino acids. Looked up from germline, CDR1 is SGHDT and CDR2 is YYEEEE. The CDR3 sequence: CASSLALAGDYEQFF. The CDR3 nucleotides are TGTGCCAGCAGCTTGGCACTAGCGGGAGACTATGAGCAGTTCTTC.

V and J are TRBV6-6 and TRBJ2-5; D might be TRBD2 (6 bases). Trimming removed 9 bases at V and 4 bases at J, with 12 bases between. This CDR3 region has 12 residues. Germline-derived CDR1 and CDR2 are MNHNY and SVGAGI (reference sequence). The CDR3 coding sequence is TGTGCCAGTTGTTGGGGACTAGAGACCCAGTACTTC. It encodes CASCWGLETQYF.

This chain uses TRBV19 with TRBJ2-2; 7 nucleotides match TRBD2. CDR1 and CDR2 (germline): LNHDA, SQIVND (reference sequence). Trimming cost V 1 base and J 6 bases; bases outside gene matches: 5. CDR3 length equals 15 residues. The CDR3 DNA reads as TGTGCCAGTAGTATAGCGGCGGGAGCGGCCGGGGAGCTGTTTTTT. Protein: CASSIAAGAAGELFF.

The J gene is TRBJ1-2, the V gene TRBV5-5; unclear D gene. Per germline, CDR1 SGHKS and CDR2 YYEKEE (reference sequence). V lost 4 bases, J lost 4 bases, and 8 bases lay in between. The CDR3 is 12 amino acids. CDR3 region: CASSPDGYGYTF. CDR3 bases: TGTGCCAGCAGCCCTGACGGCTATGGCTACACCTTC.